This TCR beta chain was captured in a study of T cells after yellow fever vaccination. For the study at large: For low cell numbers, libraries were made with SMART-Seq v4 Ultra Low Input.

This clonotype was seen many times. Its matching antigen is unknown. Overall study findings and caveats: Most clones from primary vaccination resurfaced after the booster (approximately 96% CD4, around 91% CD8). From the bulk population, abundant clonotypes could contaminate and appear within FACS-sorted repertoires.

The V gene end was trimmed by 5 bases and the J gene end by 1 base; junction bases not matched to a gene: 8. The CDR3 has 16 residues. Looked up from germline, CDR1 is SSHAT and CDR2 is FNYEAQ (reference sequence). Production of TCR cDNA was by 5'RACE template switching, which also added a universal primer site and UMIs. One entry per CDR3 protein results from TCRdb running MiXCR on the 5' RACE reads. The sample has some 350,000 distinct CDR3 sequences, about 6.2% seen once. The sequence came from a man in his thirties or forties who received the YFV17D yellow fever vaccine. Sequencing was performed on PBMCs, taken 5 days after the yellow fever booster vaccination. The V gene is TRBV7-7, the J gene TRBJ2-5, with TRBD2 identical over 9 bases. CDR3 region: CASSPGGLAFQETQYF. The DNA for the CDR3 is TGTGCCAGCAGCCCCGGGGGACTAGCATTCCAAGAGACCCAGTACTTC. The full variable domain, its missing parts supplied by reference TRBV7-7 and TRBJ2-5, is GAGVSQSPRYKVTKRGQDVTLRCDPISSHATLYWYQQALGQGPEFLTYFNYEAQPDKSGLPSDRFSAERPEGSISTLTIQRTEQRDSAMYRCASSPGGLAFQETQYFGPGTRLLVL.